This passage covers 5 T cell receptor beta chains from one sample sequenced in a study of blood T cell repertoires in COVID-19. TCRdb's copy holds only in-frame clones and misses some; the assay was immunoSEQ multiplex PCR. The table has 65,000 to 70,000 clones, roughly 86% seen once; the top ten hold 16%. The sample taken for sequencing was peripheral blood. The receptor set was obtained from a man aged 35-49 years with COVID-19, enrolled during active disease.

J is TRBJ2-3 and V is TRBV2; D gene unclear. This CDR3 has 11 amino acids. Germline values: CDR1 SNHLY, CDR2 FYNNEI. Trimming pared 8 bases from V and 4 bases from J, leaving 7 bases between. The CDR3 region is CASWSSDTQYF. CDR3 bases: TGTGCCAGCTGGAGTTCAGATACGCAGTATTTT. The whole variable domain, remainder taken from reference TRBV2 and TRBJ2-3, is EPEVTQTPSHQVTQMGQEVILRCVPISNHLYFYWYRQILGQKVEFLVSFYNNEISEKSEIFDDQFSVERPDGSNFTLKIRSTKLEDSAMYFCASWSSDTQYFGPGTRLTVL.

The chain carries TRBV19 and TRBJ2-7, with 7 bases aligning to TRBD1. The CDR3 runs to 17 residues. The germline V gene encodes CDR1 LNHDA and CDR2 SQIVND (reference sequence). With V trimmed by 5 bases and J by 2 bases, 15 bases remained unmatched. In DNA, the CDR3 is TGTGCCAGTAGTGCCCATACTACAGGGGCCTCGCCCTACGAGCAGTACTTC. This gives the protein CASSAHTTGASPYEQYF.

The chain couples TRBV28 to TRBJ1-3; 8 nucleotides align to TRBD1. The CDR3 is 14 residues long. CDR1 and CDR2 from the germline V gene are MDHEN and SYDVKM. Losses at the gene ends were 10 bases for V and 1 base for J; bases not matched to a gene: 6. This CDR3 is CATHTGGSGNTIYF. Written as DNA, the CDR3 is TGTGCCACCCACACAGGGGGTTCTGGAAACACCATATATTTT.

The CDR3 sequence: CASSTHDRNQPQHF. The CDR3 coding sequence is TGTGCCAGTAGTACCCACGACAGGAATCAGCCCCAGCATTTT. The chain employs TRBV19 and TRBJ1-5, with D maybe TRBD1 (6 bases). The CDR3 covers 14 residues. V lost 4 bases to trimming and J lost 4 bases, with 11 bases between them. Per germline, CDR1 LNHDA and CDR2 SQIVND (reference sequence).

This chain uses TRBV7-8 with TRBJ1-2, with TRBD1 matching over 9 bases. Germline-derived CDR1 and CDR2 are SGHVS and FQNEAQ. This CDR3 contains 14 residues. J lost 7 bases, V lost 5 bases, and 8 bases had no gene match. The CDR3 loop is CASSLGTGSFGYTF. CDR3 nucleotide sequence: TGTGCCAGCAGCCTCGGGACAGGGAGTTTTGGCTACACCTTC.